This T cell receptor (beta chain) was identified during a study of blood T cell repertoires in COVID-19. Study information: Samples representing acute and convalescent COVID-19 were sourced from the United States, Italy and Spain.

V was pared by 1 base and J by 0 bases, with 16 bases of the junction left unmatched. This CDR3 comprises 20 residues. The germline V gene has CDR1 GTSNPN and CDR2 SVGIG (reference sequence). Some clones are missing from TCRdb's copy, which holds only in-frame ones; the method was immunoSEQ multiplex PCR. This table has 250,000 to 350,000 clones, roughly 88% appearing once. This receptor was taken from a man aged 18-30 years with active or convalescent COVID-19. The chain recombines TRBV30 with TRBJ1-1; TRBD1 aligns across 11 bases. Sequenced input: peripheral blood. As DNA, the CDR3 is TGTGCCTGGAGTGCCCAAACCGGGACAGGGGGAGACGAGCTGAACACTGAAGCTTTCTTT. Translation gives CAWSAQTGTGGDELNTEAFF.